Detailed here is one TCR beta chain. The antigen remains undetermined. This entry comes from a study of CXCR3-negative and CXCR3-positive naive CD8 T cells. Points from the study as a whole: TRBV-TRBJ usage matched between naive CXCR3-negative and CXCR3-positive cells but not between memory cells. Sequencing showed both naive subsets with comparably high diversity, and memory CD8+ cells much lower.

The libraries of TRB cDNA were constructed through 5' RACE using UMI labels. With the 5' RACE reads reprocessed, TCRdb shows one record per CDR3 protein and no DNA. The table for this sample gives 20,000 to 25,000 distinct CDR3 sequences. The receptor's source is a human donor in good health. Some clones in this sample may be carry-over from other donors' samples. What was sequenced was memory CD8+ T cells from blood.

The CDR3 here is CASSESGRDYGYTF. This chain connects TRBV10-1 to TRBJ1-2; the D call from TCRdb, TRBD1, cannot be confirmed without DNA. The CDR3 is 14 amino acids. Per germline, CDR1 WNHNN and CDR2 SYGVQD (reference sequence).